Shown below are 25 T cell receptor beta chains from a single sample sequenced in a study of CD8 T cells in ankylosing spondylitis. TCRdb re-called the 5' RACE reads through MiXCR, storing one row per CDR3 protein. Here the sample spans about 500,000 distinct CDR3 sequences, roughly 12% being singletons. Their antigens remain unidentified. The study, taken as a whole, reports: Seemingly characteristic of ankylosing spondylitis blood was a TCR beta motif consisting of several highly homologous variants.

Sequencing was carried out using blood, either unsorted or a sorted T cell fraction (not recorded which). All receptors derive from a male donor with ankylosing spondylitis.

This clonotype was recorded a few times. This chain uses TRBV24-1 with TRBJ2-2, with 7 bases matching TRBD2. The CDR3 contains 16 residues. The V and J ends lost 0 bases and 4 bases, in that order; junction bases with no gene match: 4. The germline gives CDR1 KGHDR, CDR2 SFDVKD. CDR3 protein: CATSDLGRGSTGELFF. Here the CDR3 DNA reads TGTGCCACCAGTGATTTGGGGAGGGGCAGCACCGGGGAGCTGTTTTTT.

This clonotype showed up many times. The chain uses TRBV6-5 and TRBJ2-1; no clear D. The germline V and J ends were trimmed by 4 bases and 4 bases, with 23 bases remaining between them. The germline V gene has CDR1 MNHEY and CDR2 SVGAGI. This CDR3 is 18 amino acids long. As DNA, the CDR3 is TGTGCCAGCAGTTCCCTGGCCCTCAGCCTAGGTGGGTACAATGAGCAGTTCTTC. It codes for CASSSLALSLGGYNEQFF.

Comment on this clonotype: A read error is possible here, since a much larger clone lies one base away. The rearrangement links TRBV5-1 to TRBJ2-7; TRBD1 matches at 9 bases. The CDR3 contains 14 residues. Germline CDR1 and CDR2: SGHRS and YFSETQ. The CDR3 sequence: CPSSVTGGTYEQYF. The DNA for the CDR3 is TGCCCCAGCAGCGTTACAGGGGGCACCTACGAGCAGTACTTC.

Ten or more counts support this clonotype. The rearrangement links TRBV27 to TRBJ2-1; 11 positions match TRBD2. Germline V gives CDR1 MNHEY, CDR2 SMNVEV (reference sequence). The V gene end was trimmed by 7 bases and the J gene end by 8 bases; junction bases not matched to a gene: 4. The CDR3 contains 13 residues. The CDR3 DNA follows: TGTGCCAGCACCCTAGCGGGAGGCGATGAGCAGTTCTTC. Protein: CASTLAGGDEQFF.

This clonotype was picked up a small number of times. The chain has TRBV20-1 and TRBJ1-5, with 7 bases identical to TRBD1. V trimming: 1 base; J trimming: 9 bases; junction bases outside the gene matches: 9. Germline V lookup: CDR1 DFQATT, CDR2 SNEGSKA (reference sequence). This CDR3 region has 14 residues. CDR3 nucleotides: TGCAGTGCTAGAGTAGGACAGGCGGAAGGGCCCCAGCATTTT. Residues: CSARVGQAEGPQHF.

This clonotype came up many times. Mismatch with germline at one junction end may stem from a read error. This chain joins TRBV5-1 and TRBJ1-6; TRBD1 aligns across 7 bases. Germline values: CDR1 SGHRS, CDR2 YFSETQ. This CDR3 spans 13 amino acids. The CDR3 nucleotides are TGTGCCAGCAGCTTAACAGGGGACTCACCCCTCCACTTT. It specifies CASSLTGDSPLHF. The variable domain in full, with the rest retrieved from reference TRBV5-1 and TRBJ1-6, is KAGVTQTPRYLIKTRGQQVTLSCSPISGHRSVSWYQQTPGQGLQFLFEYFSETQRNKGNFPGRFSGRQFSNSRSEMNVSTLELGDSALYLCASSLTGDSPLHFGNGTRLTVT.

J is TRBJ2-4 and V is TRBV12-3 or TRBV12-4; tentatively, D is TRBD1 (5 bases). The CDR3 has 14 amino acids. V was cut by 7 bases and J by 3 bases, with 13 bases left in between. For the CDR3, the DNA is TGTGCCAGCACCAAGACAGAACGCAAAAACATTCAGTACTTC. Translation: CASTKTERKNIQYF.

This clonotype has just a few counts. The chain employs TRBV4-2 and TRBJ2-7; the D is unclear. The CDR3 loop spans 15 amino acids. The germline CDR1 and CDR2 sequences are LGHNA and YNFKEQ. Trimming removed 3 bases at V and 2 bases at J, with 14 bases between. CDR3 in DNA: TGTGCCAGCAGCCAGTGCCCCGTAAACGCCTACGAGCAGTACGTC. It yields the protein CASSQCPVNAYEQYV.

This clonotype occurred many times. At one boundary the junction diverges from the germline segment, which might be a read error. V and J are TRBV5-1 and TRBJ2-1, with unresolved D. The length of the CDR3 is 13 residues. CDR1 SGHRS and CDR2 YFSETQ come from the germline V gene. CDR3 sequence: CASSSSSYNEQFF. The CDR3 nucleotides read TGTGCCAGCAGTTCTTCCTCCTACAATGAGCAGTTCTTC.

The CDR3 sequence is CSARDRGRGQETQYF. The CDR3 DNA is TGCAGTGCTAGAGATCGGGGCAGGGGGCAAGAGACCCAGTACTTC. The chain couples TRBV20-1 to TRBJ2-5, with 7 bases that match TRBD1. CDR1 is DFQATT, CDR2 SNEGSKA, per germline (reference sequence). V was pared by 0 bases and J by 2 bases, with 6 bases of the junction left unmatched. The CDR3 is made up of 15 amino acids.

In this sample, this clonotype turned up a few times. V gene TRBV7-6 combines with J gene TRBJ2-3; D not certain. Looked up from germline, CDR1 is SGHVS and CDR2 is FNYEAQ. This CDR3 is 15 amino acids long. V was cut by 5 bases and J by 1 base, with 13 bases left in between. The CDR3 bases are TGTGCCAGCAGCCTCCCCGGAAGGCGCACAGATACGCAGTATTTT. This encodes CASSLPGRRTDTQYF.

This clonotype turned up a few times. The chain combines TRBV2 with TRBJ2-1; a possible D gene is TRBD2 (6 bases). The CDR3 totals 14 residues. Trimming removed 4 bases at V and 5 bases at J, with 12 bases between. CDR1 is SNHLY and CDR2 is FYNNEI in the germline V gene. The CDR3 is CASSAEGLDNEQFF. Written as DNA, the CDR3 is TGTGCCAGCAGTGCGGAGGGGTTGGACAATGAGCAGTTCTTC.

This rearrangement joins TRBV27 to TRBJ1-5; D is undetermined. Germline V lookup: CDR1 MNHEY, CDR2 SMNVEV (reference sequence). The CDR3 runs to 16 residues. The V end lost 5 bases, the J end lost 0 bases, and 14 bases lay between the germline ends. DNA of the CDR3: TGTGCCAGCAGTCCTTCCTACGGGGTTAGCAATCAGCCCCAGCATTTT. This translates into CASSPSYGVSNQPQHF.

This clonotype was detected ten times or more. V gene TRBV7-9 combines with J gene TRBJ2-3; 9 nucleotides align to TRBD2. The length of the CDR3 is 13 residues. V trimming: 8 bases; J trimming: 1 base; junction bases outside the gene matches: 1. Germline V gives CDR1 SEHNR, CDR2 FQNEAQ (reference sequence). In DNA, the CDR3 is TGTGCCAGCCAGCGGGGGGGCACAGATACGCAGTATTTT. The encoded protein is CASQRGGTDTQYF. Variable domain in full (rest from reference TRBV7-9 and TRBJ2-3): DTGVSQNPRHKITKRGQNVTFRCDPISEHNRLYWYRQTLGQGPEFLTYFQNEAQLEKSRLLSDRFSAERPKGSFSTLEIQRTEQGDSAMYLCASQRGGTDTQYFGPGTRLTVL.

In its sample, this clonotype was seen a few times. The chain has TRBV7-7 and TRBJ2-2, with no clear D. This CDR3 has 16 residues. V gave up 5 bases and J gave up 0 bases, with 13 bases separating them. Germline-derived CDR1 and CDR2 are SSHAT and FNYEAQ (reference sequence). Here the CDR3 DNA reads TGTGCCAGCAGCCCTTTTGTAGGCGCGAACACCGGGGAGCTGTTTTTT. It encodes CASSPFVGANTGELFF.

V and J are TRBV27 and TRBJ2-7, with D perhaps matching TRBD2 (5 bases). V was pared by 4 bases and J by 4 bases, with 23 bases between. The CDR3 totals 17 residues. The germline V gene encodes CDR1 MNHEY and CDR2 SMNVEV (reference sequence). The CDR3 DNA sequence: TGTGCCAGCAGTTCCCGGGGAGATAGGCAGAGGCCGTACGAGCAGTACTTC. Its translation is CASSSRGDRQRPYEQYF.

The table lists this clonotype with a few counts. The chain links TRBV20-1 to TRBJ2-7; maybe TRBD1 (6 bases). This CDR3 has 12 amino acids. Per the germline V gene, CDR1 is DFQATT and CDR2 is SNEGSKA (reference sequence). V lost 5 bases and J 7 bases, leaving 15 bases between the germline ends. CDR3 nucleotide sequence: TGCAGTGCTGGTCGGGAAAGGGGGGAGCAGTACTTC. As protein: CSAGRERGEQYF.

This clonotype was observed at least ten times. This chain joins TRBV5-1 and TRBJ1-1; D remains unclear. Germline V gene data show CDR1 as SGHRS and CDR2 as YFSETQ. V was clipped by 4 bases and J by 1 base, with 8 bases between them. The CDR3 loop spans 13 amino acids. The CDR3, as DNA: TGCGCCAGCAGCCCGCTGGCGAACACTGAAGCTTTCTTT. This translates into CASSPLANTEAFF. The full variable domain, rest sourced from reference TRBV5-1 and TRBJ1-1, is KAGVTQTPRYLIKTRGQQVTLSCSPISGHRSVSWYQQTPGQGLQFLFEYFSETQRNKGNFPGRFSGRQFSNSRSEMNVSTLELGDSALYLCASSPLANTEAFFGQGTRLTVV.

This clonotype was counted a few times. The chain recombines TRBV20-1 with TRBJ1-1; tentative D call: TRBD1 (5 bases). CDR1 and CDR2 from the germline V gene are DFQATT and SNEGSKA (reference sequence). Between the trimmed V and J ends, which lost 4 bases and 0 bases, there was a span of 12 bases. This CDR3 is built from 14 residues. The DNA for the CDR3 is TGCAGTGCTATCAGGGTGTCAATGAACACTGAAGCTTTCTTT. This sequence encodes CSAIRVSMNTEAFF.

There are a few counts of this clonotype. The V call is TRBV6-1, the J call TRBJ1-1; D unclear. The germline gives CDR1 MNHNS, CDR2 SASEGT. V lost 8 bases and J lost 0, with 7 bases in between. The CDR3 is made up of 12 amino acids. The CDR3 spells CASGRMNTEAFF. CDR3 in DNA: TGTGCCAGCGGACGAATGAACACTGAAGCTTTCTTT.

At least ten counts were recorded for this clonotype. The chain is built from TRBV9 and TRBJ2-3; 7 bases are shared with TRBD2. Trimming at V came to 4 bases and at J to 2 bases, leaving 10 bases not matched to a gene. Germline V gene sequence: CDR1 SGDLS, CDR2 YYNGEE. The CDR3 sequence is 16 residues long. CDR3 region: CASSPRTSGTTDTQYF. The DNA of the CDR3 is TGTGCCAGCAGCCCCCGGACGAGCGGGACCACAGATACGCAGTATTTT.

The chain is built from TRBV7-9 and TRBJ1-1; TRBD1 matches at 8 bases. The CDR3 has 16 residues. V shed 0 bases and J 4 bases; nucleotides not matched to a gene: 7. Germline CDR1 is SEHNR and CDR2 is FQNEAQ (reference sequence). The CDR3 region is CASSLAPGGRGTEAFF. The CDR3 nucleotides are TGTGCCAGCAGCTTAGCGCCAGGGGGCCGAGGCACTGAAGCTTTCTTT.

The V and J genes are TRBV13 and TRBJ1-1; 7 bases agree with TRBD1. Germline V lookup: CDR1 PRHDT, CDR2 FYEKMQ (reference sequence). Germline trimming cut 4 bases from V and 1 base from J; bases unmatched to any gene: 3. CDR3 length: 14 residues. As DNA, the CDR3 is TGTGCCAGCAGCTCCCGGGACAGGAACACTGAAGCTTTCTTT. Encoded protein: CASSSRDRNTEAFF. Full variable domain (outside the CDR3, taken from reference TRBV13 and TRBJ1-1): AAGVIQSPRHLIKEKRETATLKCYPIPRHDTVYWYQQGPGQDPQFLISFYEKMQSDKGSIPDRFSAQQFSDYHSELNMSSLELGDSALYFCASSSRDRNTEAFFGQGTRLTVV.

This clonotype appeared a few times. The J gene is TRBJ1-2, the V gene TRBV4-1; tentatively, D is TRBD1 (5 bases). Germline loops: CDR1 MGHRA, CDR2 YSYEKL. V lost 0 bases and J lost 7, with 15 bases in between. The CDR3 contains 15 residues. CDR3 region: CASSQDQGTLSGYTF. CDR3 DNA sequence: TGCGCCAGCAGCCAAGATCAAGGGACGCTCAGTGGCTACACCTTC.

In its sample, this clonotype was seen a few times. V is TRBV24-1 and J is TRBJ1-1; maybe TRBD1 (5 bases). The CDR3 contains 14 residues. Between the trimmed V and J ends, which lost 4 bases and 10 bases, there was a span of 18 bases. Looked up from germline, CDR1 is KGHDR and CDR2 is SFDVKD. CDR3 coding DNA: TGTGCCACCAGTGAGAACCATACAGGTTCAAGAGCTTTCTTT. Encoded protein: CATSENHTGSRAFF.